These T cell receptor beta chains were read from a single sample in a study of CD8+ T cells in alopecia areata. Profiled with immunoSEQ multiplex PCR; TCRdb holds only in-frame clones, not every one. The data contain about 200,000 clones, around three fifths of them seen just once; the ten biggest clones take up roughly 1.5%. Here the sequenced sample was CD4+ T cells sorted from blood, taken at week 4, from a patient treated with tofacitinib. All receptors derive from a human donor with alopecia areata. CDR3s include the opening cysteine and the closing phenylalanine or tryptophan. A D gene is named only where the DNA matches it firmly. The size entry is marked missing in some rows and otherwise reads once, few, many or a size class.

-,-,TRBV5-1,TRBJ1-5,CASSLTTDSNQPQHF,TGCGCCAGCAGCTTGACAACGGATAGCAATCAGCCCCAGCATTTT
-,-,TRBV5-4,TRBJ1-4,CASSSRQGGNEKLFF,TGTGCCAGCAGCTCCCGGCAGGGAGGTAATGAAAAACTGTTTTTT
-,-,TRBV19,TRBJ1-1,CASSMRDEAFF,TGTGCCAGTAGTATGAGAGATGAAGCTTTCTTT
-,-,TRBV29-1,TRBJ2-7,CSAGEISEQYF,TGCAGCGCTGGGGAAATTAGCGAGCAGTACTTC
TRBD1,-,TRBV5-4,TRBJ2-7,CASSDPGQVVPQYF,TGTGCCAGCAGCGACCCGGGACAGGTTGTCCCGCAGTACTTC
-,once,TRBV9,TRBJ2-1,CASSPWTGYNEQFF,TGTGCCAGCAGCCCATGGACTGGGTACAATGAGCAGTTCTTC
TRBD2,-,TRBV5-1,TRBJ2-1,CASSLGLADIYNEQFF,TGCGCCAGCAGCCTCGGACTAGCGGATATCTACAATGAGCAGTTCTTC
-,-,TRBV29-1,TRBJ2-1,CSVAGALNEQFF,TGCAGCGTTGCAGGGGCGCTCAATGAGCAGTTCTTC
TRBD1,few,TRBV27,TRBJ2-2,CASSYTWTGVGELFF,TGTGCCAGCAGTTACACCTGGACAGGGGTCGGGGAGCTGTTTTTT
-,once,TRBV2,TRBJ1-5,CASSEVAAINQPQHF,TGTGCCAGCAGTGAAGTGGCGGCAATTAATCAGCCCCAGCATTTT
-,-,TRBV30,TRBJ1-2,CAWGAAGYTF,TGTGCCTGGGGGGCCGCGGGCTACACCTTC
-,few,TRBV18,TRBJ2-7,CASSRGTSSYEQYF,TGTGCCAGCTCACGCGGGACGAGCTCCTACGAGCAGTACTTC
TRBD1,-,TRBV30,TRBJ1-6,CAWSSRQGANSPLHF,TGTGCCTGGAGCAGCAGACAGGGGGCAAATTCACCCCTCCACTTT
-,few,TRBV10-3,TRBJ2-7,CAISEGTSYEQYF,TGTGCCATCAGTGAGGGTACCTCCTACGAGCAGTACTTC
-,-,TRBV4-1,TRBJ1-6,CASSQDVSYNSPLHF,TGCGCCAGCAGCCAAGACGTCTCCTATAATTCACCCCTCCACTTT
-,-,TRBV14,TRBJ2-3,CASSQEDPFYTDTQYF,TGTGCCAGCAGCCAAGAAGACCCTTTTTACACAGATACGCAGTATTTT
-,-,TRBV29-1,TRBJ1-1,CSVAGTEAFF,TGCAGCGTTGCGGGGACTGAAGCTTTCTTT
TRBD1,-,TRBV29-1,TRBJ1-1,CSVQGQGEAFF,TGCAGCGTCCAGGGACAGGGTGAAGCTTTCTTT
-,-,TRBV2,TRBJ2-3,CASSEGPDTQYF,TGTGCCAGCAGTGAGGGACCCGATACGCAGTATTTT
-,-,TRBV12-5,TRBJ1-1,CASGLYMDTEAFF,TGTGCTAGTGGCCTGTATATGGACACTGAAGCTTTCTTT
-,-,TRBV30,TRBJ1-2,CAWGGSIMNYGYTF,TGTGCCTGGGGGGGGTCCATCATGAACTATGGCTACACCTTC
-,few,TRBV29-1,TRBJ2-5,CSVGALGEETQYF,TGCAGCGTGGGGGCTTTGGGGGAAGAGACCCAGTACTTC
-,once,TRBV6-5,TRBJ1-1,CASSGDRSNTEAFF,TGTGCCAGCAGCGGCGACAGGAGTAACACTGAAGCTTTCTTT
-,few,TRBV29-1,TRBJ1-5,CSAGDRNQPQHF,TGCAGCGCCGGCGACAGAAATCAGCCCCAGCATTTT
TRBD1,-,TRBV30,TRBJ1-2,CACQQGNYGYTF,TGTGCCTGCCAACAGGGGAACTATGGCTACACCTTC
TRBD2,-,TRBV11-2,TRBJ2-5,CASSSGLAGPQETQYF,TGTGCCAGCAGCTCGGGACTAGCGGGGCCCCAAGAGACCCAGTACTTC